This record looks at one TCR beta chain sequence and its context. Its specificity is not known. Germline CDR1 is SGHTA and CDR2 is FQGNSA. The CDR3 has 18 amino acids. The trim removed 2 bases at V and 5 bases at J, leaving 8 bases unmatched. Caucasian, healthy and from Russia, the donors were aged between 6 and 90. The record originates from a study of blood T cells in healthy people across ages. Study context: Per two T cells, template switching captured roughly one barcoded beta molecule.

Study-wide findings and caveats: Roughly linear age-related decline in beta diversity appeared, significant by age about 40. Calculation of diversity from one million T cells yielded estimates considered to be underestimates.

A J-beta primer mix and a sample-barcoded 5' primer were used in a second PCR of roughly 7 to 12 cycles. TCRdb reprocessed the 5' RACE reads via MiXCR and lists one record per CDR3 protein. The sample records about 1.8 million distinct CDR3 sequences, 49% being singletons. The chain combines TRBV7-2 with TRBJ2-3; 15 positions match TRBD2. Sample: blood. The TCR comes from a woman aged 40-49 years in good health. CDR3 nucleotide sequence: TGTGCCAGCAGCTTATACAGGACTAGCGGGGGGGCTAGAGATACGCAGTATTTT. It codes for CASSLYRTSGGARDTQYF.